The rows below give T cell receptor beta chains drawn from one sample of a study of cytomegalovirus exposure and HLA in healthy donors. Data came from immunoSEQ multiplex PCR; TCRdb stores just in-frame clones and leaves some out. The sample yields about 37,000 clones, roughly 82% seen once. The sequencing sample was made of PBMCs. The receptors were gathered from a woman between 18 and 29 years old in good health and CMV-seropositive. Each CDR3 is given with its conserved first and last residue. A D gene is named only where the DNA matches it firmly. Rows give clone size only sometimes, using once, few, many, or a class for an expanded clone.

J gene	D gene	V gene	clone size	CDR3 protein	CDR3 DNA
TRBJ2-1	TRBD1	TRBV9	-	CASSLRDSYNEQFF	TGTGCCAGCAGCCTCCGGGACAGCTACAATGAGCAGTTCTTC
TRBJ2-1	TRBD2	TRBV30	-	CAWSVRISGTYNERFF	TGTGCCTGGAGTGTACGTATTAGCGGGACTTACAATGAGCGGTTCTTC
TRBJ2-5	TRBD2	TRBV5-5	once	CASIPSGTRGETQYF	TGTGCCAGCATCCCTTCCGGGACTAGGGGGGAGACCCAGTACTTC
TRBJ2-7	-	TRBV27	few	CASSSSVESSYEQYF	-
TRBJ2-1	-	TRBV7-8	-	CASTGRPGNEQFF	TGTGCCAGCACGGGGAGGCCGGGCAATGAGCAGTTCTTC
TRBJ2-7	-	TRBV28	-	CASSSSLNSYEQYF	TGTGCCAGCAGTTCGTCCCTTAACTCCTACGAGCAGTACTTC
TRBJ2-4	TRBD2	TRBV19	-	CASSSEGRGGVKNIQYF	TGTGCCAGTAGTTCGGAGGGACGGGGAGGGGTCAAAAACATTCAGTACTTC
TRBJ2-7	-	TRBV5-1	-	CASSLDARNRVKGSYEQYF	TGCGCCAGCAGCTTGGACGCCCGGAACAGGGTGAAGGGTTCCTACGAGCAGTACTTC
TRBJ1-1	-	TRBV29-1	-	CSVGRGGSEAFF	TGCAGCGTGGGCCGGGGGGGGTCTGAAGCTTTCTTT
TRBJ2-7	TRBD2	TRBV6-1	-	CASSSREGSSYEQYF	TGTGCCAGCAGTTCGCGGGAGGGATCCTCCTACGAGCAGTACTTC
TRBJ2-7	-	TRBV18	-	CASSPPGGYRYEQYF	TGTGCCAGCTCACCACCCGGAGGTTACCGGTACGAGCAGTACTTC
TRBJ2-5	-	TRBV15	once	CATSRERAGETQYF	TGTGCCACCAGCAGAGAACGCGCGGGAGAGACCCAGTACTTC
TRBJ1-3	TRBD1	TRBV4-3	-	CASSPSSGGTASGNTIYF	TGCGCCAGCAGCCCCTCGAGTGGAGGGACAGCCTCTGGAAACACCATATATTTT
TRBJ2-3	-	TRBV7-2	-	CASSSSRGWERDTQYF	TGTGCCAGCAGCTCCAGTAGGGGGTGGGAGAGAGATACGCAGTATTTT
TRBJ1-3	-	TRBV2	-	CASGSLPEDSGNTIYF	TGTGCCAGCGGGAGCCTTCCAGAGGACTCTGGAAACACCATATATTTT
TRBJ2-5	TRBD2	TRBV6-1	-	CASSGLAGGSGETQYF	TGTGCCAGCAGTGGACTAGCGGGAGGTTCGGGAGAGACCCAGTACTTC
TRBJ2-7	-	TRBV13	few	CFFFKQKAAYEQYF	TGTTTTTTTTTCAAGCAGAAGGCGGCATACGAGCAGTACTTC
TRBJ2-7	TRBD1	TRBV27	-	CASSQGQGAGEQYF	TGTGCCAGCAGTCAGGGACAGGGGGCGGGGGAGCAGTACTTC
TRBJ2-7	TRBD1	TRBV13	-	CASSSRDRGREQYF	TGTGCCAGCAGCTCCCGGGACAGGGGGCGCGAGCAGTACTTC
TRBJ2-5	-	TRBV5-1	once	CASSLSRGPGQETQYF	TGCGCCAGCAGCTTGTCACGTGGTCCGGGCCAAGAGACCCAGTACTTC
TRBJ1-2	-	TRBV21-1	-	CASSKAGQPINYGYTF	TGTGCCAGCAGCAAAGCCGGACAGCCGATTAACTATGGCTACACCTTC
TRBJ2-2	TRBD2	TRBV7-2	-	CASSRAGLAIKNTGELFF	TGTGCCAGCAGCCGTGCGGGACTAGCGATCAAGAACACCGGGGAGCTGTTTTTT
TRBJ2-1	-	TRBV9	-	CASSADSGINEQFF	TGTGCCAGCAGCGCGGACAGCGGAATTAATGAGCAGTTCTTC
TRBJ2-7	-	TRBV6-6	-	CASSYSIGGGVRRQYF	TGTGCCAGCAGTTACTCTATCGGGGGAGGTGTACGACGGCAGTACTTC
TRBJ1-2	-	TRBV5-6	-	CASSVRGGYTF	TGTGCCAGCAGCGTTCGGGGTGGCTACACCTTC
TRBJ1-1	-	TRBV7-2	-	CASSPGLRSTEAFF	TGTGCCAGCAGCCCGGGACTCCGGAGCACTGAAGCTTTCTTT
TRBJ1-4	-	TRBV11-2	once	CASSLDHPPGRFTNEKLFF	TGTGCCAGCAGCTTAGATCATCCCCCTGGCCGTTTCACTAATGAAAAACTGTTTTTT
TRBJ2-5	-	TRBV7-9	few	CASSLNSGTTRTQETQYF	TGTGCCAGCAGCTTGAATTCCGGGACAACTCGCACCCAAGAGACCCAGTACTTC
TRBJ2-7	-	TRBV29-1	-	CSVEGEANSYEQYF	TGCAGCGTTGAAGGCGAGGCCAACTCCTACGAGCAGTACTTC